One sample yielded the 22 T cell receptor beta chains listed below, sequenced in a study of beta chain features in type 1 diabetes. TCRB transcripts that were expressed got sequenced, as all of the isolated RNA had been reverse transcribed. The repertoire was sequenced with immunoSEQ multiplex PCR; TCRdb's copy has only in-frame clones and lacks some. The table has about 410,000 clones, more than 11% seen once. Sequences were obtained from naive CD4+ T cells from blood. These receptors were taken from a man aged 25-40 years in good health.

This chain uses TRBV11-1 with TRBJ2-1, with a tentative D call TRBD2 (5 bases). V lost 7 bases to trimming and J lost 7 bases, with 11 bases between them. Germline CDR1 and CDR2: SGHAT and FQDESV (reference sequence). This CDR3 spans 12 amino acids. In DNA form, the CDR3 reads TGTGCCAGCACCTCGGAGGATAATGAGCAGTTCTTC. This gives the protein CASTSEDNEQFF.

This clone has only a few counts. The rearrangement joins TRBV13 to TRBJ2-3; D is uncertain. Looked up from germline, CDR1 is PRHDT and CDR2 is FYEKMQ (reference sequence). This CDR3 contains 14 residues. V lost 0 bases and J lost 4, with 8 bases in between. This CDR3 is CASSLGSGADTQYF. The CDR3 nucleotides read TGTGCCAGCAGCTTAGGGAGTGGGGCAGATACGCAGTATTTT.

The CDR3 nucleotides are TGTGCTAGTGGTTTGATCGGGGAGCTGTTTTTT. Amino acids: CASGLIGELFF. This chain joins TRBV12-5 and TRBJ2-2; D call uncertain. Per germline, CDR1 LGHNT and CDR2 FRNRAP. This CDR3 spans 11 amino acids. Trimming removed 2 bases from V and 7 bases from J, with 2 bases in between.

This clone was recorded a few times. The chain recombines TRBV11-2 with TRBJ2-3; D gene ambiguous. Germline CDR1 SGHAT, CDR2 FQNNGV. The CDR3 runs to 14 residues. Trimming left V 4 bases short and J 2 bases short, with 10 bases between. CDR3 in amino acids: CASSSGRHTDTQYF. The CDR3 DNA reads as TGTGCCAGCAGCTCTGGGCGGCACACAGATACGCAGTATTTT.

This clone was seen ten or more times. J is TRBJ2-1 and V is TRBV15; TRBD2 matches 10 bases. This CDR3 is 15 amino acids long. J gave up 10 bases and V 1 base, and 7 bases lay outside the gene matches. Germline V lookup: CDR1 LNHNV, CDR2 YYDKDF (reference sequence). CDR3 region: CATSRGSGGQGEQFF. The CDR3 DNA is TGTGCCACCAGCAGAGGTAGCGGGGGGCAGGGGGAGCAGTTCTTC.

The chain joins TRBV19 to TRBJ2-7, with 14 bases identical to TRBD2. The CDR3 has 15 residues. The germline CDR1 and CDR2 sequences are LNHDA and SQIVND (reference sequence). The trim removed 5 bases at V and 7 bases at J, leaving 7 bases unmatched. This CDR3 reads CASSYTGLAGEEQYV. CDR3 DNA: TGTGCCAGTAGTTACACGGGACTAGCGGGAGAGGAGCAGTACGTC.

The V call is TRBV4-3, the J call TRBJ2-3, with 10 bases that match TRBD2. Trimming removed 4 bases from V and 6 bases from J; junction bases left unmatched: 10. The CDR3 is 16 residues long. CDR1 and CDR2 from the germline V gene are LGHNA and YSLEER. DNA for the CDR3: TGCGCCAGCAGCCCCCTAGCTAGCGGGAGTAGTGATACGCAGTATTTT. Its protein product is CASSPLASGSSDTQYF.

The V call is TRBV4-1, the J call TRBJ2-3, with 10 bases fitting TRBD2. The ends lost 0 bases at V and 4 bases at J; junction bases unmatched: 7. Germline loops: CDR1 MGHRA, CDR2 YSYEKL. The CDR3 runs 17 residues. CDR3 bases: TGCGCCAGCAGCCAAGAGTTCAGCGGGAGGGGGCCAGATACGCAGTATTTT. Its protein is CASSQEFSGRGPDTQYF.

V usage is TRBV30 and J usage is TRBJ1-2; the D is unclear. The CDR3 runs 16 residues. Germline CDR1 is GTSNPN and CDR2 is SVGIG (reference sequence). V lost 3 bases, J lost 0 bases, and 17 bases lay in between. The CDR3 DNA reads as TGTGCCTGGAGACAAAGAGTAGGGCCCACTAACTATGGCTACACCTTC. Translated, it gives CAWRQRVGPTNYGYTF.

Only a few counts were recorded for this clone. The sample carries other DNA sequences with the same CDR3. The genes are TRBV5-4 and TRBJ2-1; the match to TRBD2 covers 7 bases. Losses at the gene ends were 4 bases for V and 8 bases for J; bases not matched to a gene: 9. CDR1 and CDR2 (germline): SGHNT, YYREEE (reference sequence). The CDR3 totals 14 residues. CDR3 sequence (DNA): TGTGCCAGCAGCCCGAGCGGGGCTTTACATGAGCAGTTCTTC. This gives the protein CASSPSGALHEQFF.

V is TRBV4-2 and J is TRBJ2-3, with 10 nucleotides matching TRBD2. Germline V lookup: CDR1 LGHNA, CDR2 YNFKEQ. V shed 4 bases and J 3 bases; nucleotides not matched to a gene: 7. There are 16 residues in the CDR3. CDR3 DNA: TGTGCCAGCAGCCCCCGGACTAGCGGAGAGACAGATACGCAGTATTTT. Translated, it gives CASSPRTSGETDTQYF.

This clone was seen more than once but under ten times. This chain joins TRBV7-2 and TRBJ2-3, with TRBD2 as a possible D gene (6 bases). The V end was cut by 4 bases, the J end by 2 bases, with 7 bases between. This CDR3 comprises 13 residues. The germline gives CDR1 SGHTA, CDR2 FQGNSA. The CDR3 coding sequence is TGTGCCAGCAGCTCGGACTACACAGATACGCAGTATTTT. Residues: CASSSDYTDTQYF.

This clone was seen a handful of times. V usage is TRBV7-9 and J usage is TRBJ2-3; no firm D call. This CDR3 region has 13 residues. Germline assignment: CDR1 SEHNR and CDR2 FQNEAQ (reference sequence). Trimming took 3 bases from V and 2 from J, leaving 6 bases between them. The CDR3: CASSFGITDTQYF. The CDR3 DNA is TGTGCCAGCAGCTTTGGGATCACAGATACGCAGTATTTT.

The chain joins TRBV11-1 to TRBJ1-1; tentative D call: TRBD1 (6 bases). V was cut by 10 bases and J by 4 bases, with 19 bases left in between. The CDR3 covers 14 residues. Germline CDR1 is SGHAT and CDR2 is FQDESV (reference sequence). CDR3 in amino acids: CATSTGLVSTEAFF. CDR3 DNA: TGTGCCACCTCAACAGGGCTGGTAAGCACTGAAGCTTTCTTT.

In its sample, this clone was seen a few times. The chain's CDR3 is CASSPPVGTQYF. In DNA form, the CDR3 reads TGTGCCAGCAGCCCACCGGTTGGTACGCAGTATTTT. The rearrangement links TRBV7-3 to TRBJ2-3; no reliable D call. Looked up from germline, CDR1 is SGHTA and CDR2 is FQGTGA. V lost 5 bases to trimming and J lost 8 bases, with 11 bases between them. The CDR3 covers 12 residues. Using reference TRBV7-3 and TRBJ2-3 for the parts outside the CDR3, the full variable domain is GAGVSQTPSNKVTEKGKYVELRCDPISGHTALYWYRQSLGQGPEFLIYFQGTGAADDSGLPNDRFFAVRPEGSVSTLKIQRTERGDSAVYLCASSPPVGTQYFGPGTRLTVL.

This clone has a handful of counts. The rearrangement joins TRBV30 to TRBJ1-2; TRBD1 might be the D (5 bases). Trimming shortened V by 0 bases and J by 4 bases, and 18 bases separated the two germline ends. There are 16 residues in the CDR3. Germline V gene data show CDR1 as GTSNPN and CDR2 as SVGIG (reference sequence). The CDR3 DNA reads TGTGCCTGGAGTGTAGACTGGGGCCGGACGGGCTATGGCTACACCTTC. Its protein product is CAWSVDWGRTGYGYTF.

The V gene is TRBV13, the J gene TRBJ1-2; D may be TRBD1 (5 bases). Trimming pared 5 bases from V and 6 bases from J, leaving 13 bases between. Germline-derived CDR1 and CDR2 are PRHDT and FYEKMQ (reference sequence). The CDR3 runs 13 residues. The CDR3 region has the DNA TGTGCCAGCAGCCGGTGGGGCCAGCATGGCTACACCTTC. It codes for CASSRWGQHGYTF. The entire variable domain, with the rest obtained from reference TRBV13 and TRBJ1-2, is as follows: AAGVIQSPRHLIKEKRETATLKCYPIPRHDTVYWYQQGPGQDPQFLISFYEKMQSDKGSIPDRFSAQQFSDYHSELNMSSLELGDSALYFCASSRWGQHGYTFGSGTRLTVV.

This clone was picked up a small number of times. The rearrangement uses TRBV9 and TRBJ1-2; D is unclear. This CDR3 comprises 12 residues. Germline CDR1 reads SGDLS; CDR2 reads YYNGEE. Trimming stripped 2 bases from V and 7 bases from J, with 9 bases between. The CDR3 loop reads CASSVEGTGYTF. The CDR3 bases are TGTGCCAGCAGCGTTGAGGGAACTGGCTACACCTTC.

The sample holds a few counts of this clone. The chain combines TRBV7-3 with TRBJ2-3; TRBD2 is a possible D gene (7 bases). The germline V gene encodes CDR1 SGHTA and CDR2 FQGTGA. V was trimmed by 6 bases and J by 3 bases, leaving 16 bases between them. This CDR3 has 15 amino acids. Here the CDR3 DNA reads TGTGCCAGCAGACAGGGCGGGAGATTAACAGATACGCAGTATTTT. This translates into CASRQGGRLTDTQYF.

Only a few counts were recorded for this clone. The chain joins TRBV7-9 to TRBJ2-3; 12 bases align to TRBD2. Trimming took 5 bases from V and 3 from J; bases not matched to a gene: 9. Germline V gene lookup returns CDR1 SEHNR and CDR2 FQNEAQ (reference sequence). CDR3 length equals 17 residues. The CDR3 DNA reads TGTGCCAGCAGCAGGAGCGTAACTAGCGGGAGGACAGATACGCAGTATTTT. Encoded protein: CASSRSVTSGRTDTQYF.

This clone was seen only a few times. The CDR3 sequence: CASGLNPGTGHGYTF. The CDR3, as DNA: TGTGCTAGTGGCTTAAACCCCGGGACAGGCCATGGCTACACCTTC. This chain connects TRBV12-5 to TRBJ1-2; 8 positions match TRBD1. The germline V gene encodes CDR1 LGHNT and CDR2 FRNRAP. The CDR3 runs to 15 residues. V lost 6 bases to trimming and J lost 6 bases; unmatched junction nucleotides: 12.

This clone has more than one count but fewer than ten. The chain uses TRBV4-1 and TRBJ2-7; D is perhaps TRBD2 (5 bases). The CDR3 loop spans 11 amino acids. Germline V gene lookup returns CDR1 MGHRA and CDR2 YSYEKL. V was shortened by 8 bases and J by 3 bases, with 8 bases between the two germline ends. The CDR3 DNA follows: TGCGCCAGCGGACGGGGCTACGAGCAGTACTTC. Translating it yields CASGRGYEQYF.